These T cell receptor beta chains were read from a single sample in a study of identical twins. Each CDR3 protein gets one entry after TCRdb re-called the 5' RACE reads with MiXCR. The sample contains under 250,000 distinct CDR3 sequences, about 7.5% of which appear only once. This sample also appeared in a second study, on yellow fever vaccine responses in identical twins.

Sequencing used CD8+ T cells sorted from blood. The receptors were sampled from a woman younger than 30 in good health. CDR3s include the opening cysteine and the closing phenylalanine or tryptophan. Each record gives: V gene, J gene, D gene, clone size, CDR3 protein, CDR3 DNA. A D gene is named only where the DNA matches it firmly. Only part of the rows carry a size: once, few, many, or a class if the clone is expanded.

TRBV19	TRBJ2-1	-	-	CASSIVQGTYNEQFF	TGTGCCAGTAGTATAGTTCAGGGTACCTACAATGAGCAGTTCTTC
TRBV5-5	TRBJ2-1	-	many	CASSPPSFEAYNEQFF	TGTGCCAGCAGCCCCCCATCCTTTGAGGCCTACAATGAGCAGTTCTTC
TRBV3-1	TRBJ1-2	TRBD1	few	CASSQVRTGGINYGYTF	TGTGCCAGCAGCCAAGTAAGAACAGGGGGCATAAACTATGGCTACACCTTC
TRBV3-1	TRBJ2-2	TRBD1	-	CASSQGWDSSTGELFF	TGTGCCAGCAGCCAAGGTTGGGACAGCTCCACCGGGGAGCTGTTTTTT
TRBV20-1	TRBJ2-2	TRBD1	few	CSAPSGTGMTGELFF	TGCAGTGCTCCTTCCGGGACAGGGATGACCGGGGAGCTGTTTTTT
TRBV9	TRBJ2-2	-	few	CASSPARATGELFF	TGTGCCAGCAGCCCGGCGCGGGCCACCGGGGAGCTGTTTTTT
TRBV13	TRBJ2-1	-	many	CASSFGVRAPTYNEQFF	TGTGCCAGCAGCTTTGGGGTGCGGGCCCCCACCTACAATGAGCAGTTCTTC
TRBV9	TRBJ2-1	-	few	CASSGSLVGKDYNEQFF	TGTGCCAGCAGCGGGTCGTTGGTCGGGAAAGACTACAATGAGCAGTTCTTC
TRBV12-3/TRBV12-4	TRBJ1-1	-	-	CASRVLGDTEAFF	TGTGCCAGCAGGGTTCTTGGAGACACTGAAGCTTTCTTT
TRBV27	TRBJ1-1	-	many	CASSPRQNTEAFF	TGTGCCAGCAGTCCTCGACAGAACACTGAAGCTTTCTTT
TRBV20-1	TRBJ2-5	-	few	CSARGGGPIQETQYF	TGCAGTGCAAGGGGGGGAGGGCCGATCCAAGAGACCCAGTACTTC
TRBV12-3/TRBV12-4	TRBJ1-2	TRBD1	many	CASSTGGGNYGYTF	TGTGCCAGCAGTACAGGGGGCGGAAACTATGGCTACACCTTC
TRBV29-1	TRBJ2-1	-	many	CSVEGGDLYNEQFF	TGCAGCGTTGAAGGTGGGGATCTATACAATGAGCAGTTCTTC
TRBV19	TRBJ1-1	-	few	CASSPDPGLNTEAFF	TGTGCCAGTAGTCCCGACCCGGGTTTGAACACTGAAGCTTTCTTT
TRBV27	TRBJ1-2	TRBD1	-	CASSGDRLYGFTF	TGTGCCAGCAGTGGGGACAGGCTCTATGGCTTCACCTTC
TRBV7-3	TRBJ2-1	-	few	CASSLSVMGEQFF	TGTGCCAGCAGCTTAAGTGTAATGGGTGAGCAGTTCTTC
TRBV2	TRBJ2-4	TRBD1	many	CASSSGTGGRKNIQYF	TGTGCCAGCAGTTCCGGGACAGGGGGAAGAAAAAACATTCAGTACTTC
TRBV27	TRBJ2-3	TRBD2	few	CASKNEGLAGTDTQYF	TGTGCCAGCAAAAATGAAGGGCTAGCGGGCACAGATACGCAGTATTTT
TRBV28	TRBJ2-1	-	-	CASSRSATGRTLIDYNEQFF	TGTGCCAGCTCGCGTTCGGCCACAGGGAGGACACTTATAGATTACAATGAGCAGTTCTTC
TRBV4-1	TRBJ2-3	-	few	CASSQEHGDTQYF	TGCGCCAGCAGCCAAGAACACGGAGATACGCAGTATTTT
TRBV12-3/TRBV12-4	TRBJ2-2	TRBD2	many	CASSLAAGGTGELFF	TGTGCCAGCAGTTTAGCCGCGGGAGGCACCGGGGAGCTGTTTTTT
TRBV4-1	TRBJ1-2	-	many	CASSQILVVGTMEDGYTF	TGCGCCAGCAGCCAAATCTTGGTAGTTGGGACAATGGAAGATGGCTACACCTTC